The rows below give T cell receptor beta chains drawn from one sample of a study of T-cell memory formation after mild COVID-19. One entry per CDR3 protein, called by TCRdb with MiXCR from the 5' RACE reads. The sample records 550,000 to 700,000 distinct CDR3 sequences, around a sixth being singletons. Sequenced input: PBMCs or a T cell subset sorted from them (not recorded which). These receptors originate from an adult woman who had mild COVID-19 (a few samples of this study predate the infection). Cell type and time point are not known. The CDR3 runs from the conserved cysteine through the conserved F or W. Each record gives: D gene, clone size, J gene, V gene, CDR3 protein, CDR3 DNA. D genes are given only for firm matches. Clone sizes are given selectively: once, few, many, or a class where the clone is expanded.

d_gene: -; abundance: -; j_gene: TRBJ2-5; v_gene: TRBV29-1; CDR3aa: CSAKGGAKGQETQYF; CDR3nt: TGCAGCGCAAAGGGGGGGGCAAAAGGCCAAGAGACCCAGTACTTC
d_gene: TRBD2; abundance: few; j_gene: TRBJ2-7; v_gene: TRBV4-1; CDR3aa: CASSQLAGWITYEQYF; CDR3nt: TGCGCCAGCAGCCAACTAGCGGGGTGGATTACCTACGAGCAGTACTTC
d_gene: -; abundance: few; j_gene: TRBJ1-1; v_gene: TRBV20-1; CDR3aa: CSAPTQGTGEAFF; CDR3nt: TGCAGTGCTCCTACACAGGGTACTGGTGAAGCTTTCTTT
d_gene: -; abundance: -; j_gene: TRBJ2-7; v_gene: TRBV7-9; CDR3aa: CASSLVGGGQTYEQYF; CDR3nt: TGTGCCAGCAGCTTAGTGGGAGGGGGACAGACCTACGAGCAGTACTTC
d_gene: -; abundance: few; j_gene: TRBJ1-2; v_gene: TRBV7-9; CDR3aa: CASSRQPGVYGYTF; CDR3nt: TGTGCCAGCAGCCGACAACCGGGGGTCTATGGCTACACCTTC
d_gene: -; abundance: -; j_gene: TRBJ1-5; v_gene: TRBV10-3; CDR3aa: CAISESVGGTNQPQHF; CDR3nt: TGTGCCATCAGTGAGTCCGTCGGGGGAACCAATCAGCCCCAGCATTTT
d_gene: -; abundance: few; j_gene: TRBJ2-3; v_gene: TRBV20-1; CDR3aa: CSASRGTSSGADTQYF; CDR3nt: TGCAGTGCTAGCCGCGGGACCTCATCGGGGGCAGATACGCAGTATTTT
d_gene: -; abundance: -; j_gene: TRBJ2-5; v_gene: TRBV6-1; CDR3aa: CASSVWGGRETQYF; CDR3nt: TGTGCCAGCAGTGTTTGGGGGGGCCGGGAGACCCAGTACTTC
d_gene: TRBD1; abundance: -; j_gene: TRBJ2-5; v_gene: TRBV15; CDR3aa: CATSRDPGTDQETQYF; CDR3nt: TGTGCCACCAGCAGAGATCCCGGGACAGATCAAGAGACCCAGTACTTC
d_gene: -; abundance: -; j_gene: TRBJ1-5; v_gene: TRBV6-6; CDR3aa: CASSSDIGLESRGINQPQHF; CDR3nt: TGTGCCAGCAGTTCGGATATTGGCCTAGAGAGCCGGGGCATCAATCAGCCCCAGCATTTT
d_gene: -; abundance: few; j_gene: TRBJ2-5; v_gene: TRBV30; CDR3aa: CAWSPTVETQYF; CDR3nt: TGTGCCTGGAGCCCCACGGTGGAGACCCAGTACTTC
d_gene: -; abundance: few; j_gene: TRBJ2-4; v_gene: TRBV12-3/TRBV12-4; CDR3aa: CASSPTGAKNIQYF; CDR3nt: TGTGCCAGCAGCCCGACCGGAGCCAAAAACATTCAGTACTTC
d_gene: -; abundance: few; j_gene: TRBJ2-2; v_gene: TRBV5-6; CDR3aa: CASSARGSSWNTGELFF; CDR3nt: TGTGCCAGCAGCGCCCGAGGGAGTTCTTGGAACACCGGGGAGCTGTTTTTT
d_gene: TRBD2; abundance: -; j_gene: TRBJ2-3; v_gene: TRBV7-3; CDR3aa: CASRLAGTDTQYF; CDR3nt: TGTGCCAGCCGACTAGCGGGCACAGATACGCAGTATTTT
d_gene: -; abundance: -; j_gene: TRBJ1-2; v_gene: TRBV12-3/TRBV12-4; CDR3aa: CASMEEGYTF; CDR3nt: TGTGCCAGCATGGAGGAGGGCTACACCTTC
d_gene: -; abundance: few; j_gene: TRBJ1-1; v_gene: TRBV7-3; CDR3aa: CASSLVGGDTEAFF; CDR3nt: TGTGCCAGCAGCTTAGTAGGGGGGGACACTGAAGCTTTCTTT
d_gene: -; abundance: -; j_gene: TRBJ2-1; v_gene: TRBV4-1; CDR3aa: CASSQGKPSGF; CDR3nt: TGCGCCAGCAGCCAAGGAAAGCCTTCGGGCTTC
d_gene: -; abundance: few; j_gene: TRBJ2-1; v_gene: TRBV7-6; CDR3aa: CASSSSGKEYNEQFF; CDR3nt: TGTGCCAGCAGCTCCTCCGGGAAAGAATACAATGAGCAGTTCTTC
d_gene: -; abundance: -; j_gene: TRBJ2-3; v_gene: TRBV2; CDR3aa: CASSPGLRGDTQYF; CDR3nt: TGTGCCAGCAGCCCGGGACTCCGAGGAGATACGCAGTATTTT
d_gene: TRBD1; abundance: few; j_gene: TRBJ2-1; v_gene: TRBV11-3; CDR3aa: CASSGTGWAYNEQFF; CDR3nt: TGTGCCAGCAGTGGGACAGGGTGGGCCTACAATGAGCAGTTCTTC
d_gene: TRBD2; abundance: -; j_gene: TRBJ2-3; v_gene: TRBV12-3/TRBV12-4; CDR3aa: CASSFRLAGESSDTQYF; CDR3nt: TGTGCCAGCAGTTTCAGGCTAGCGGGAGAATCCTCAGATACGCAGTATTTT
d_gene: -; abundance: -; j_gene: TRBJ2-5; v_gene: TRBV7-6; CDR3aa: CASSLGIKETQYF; CDR3nt: TGTGCCAGCAGCTTAGGAATCAAAGAGACCCAGTACTTC
d_gene: -; abundance: few; j_gene: TRBJ2-2; v_gene: TRBV10-3; CDR3aa: CAISAFTTGELFF; CDR3nt: TGTGCCATCAGTGCGTTCACTACCGGGGAGCTGTTTTTT
d_gene: -; abundance: many; j_gene: TRBJ2-3; v_gene: TRBV7-2; CDR3aa: CASTRPRLTDTQYF; CDR3nt: TGTGCCAGCACCCGACCCAGACTCACAGATACGCAGTATTTT
d_gene: -; abundance: few; j_gene: TRBJ1-3; v_gene: TRBV7-9; CDR3aa: CASSSHNFVGNTIYF; CDR3nt: TGTGCCAGCAGCTCCCACAATTTCGTCGGAAACACCATATATTTT
d_gene: -; abundance: -; j_gene: TRBJ2-3; v_gene: TRBV12-3/TRBV12-4; CDR3aa: CASSFGRKTDTQYF; CDR3nt: TGTGCCAGCAGTTTCGGTAGGAAAACAGATACGCAGTATTTT
d_gene: TRBD1; abundance: -; j_gene: TRBJ1-5; v_gene: TRBV6-1; CDR3aa: CASRMDRGGQPQHF; CDR3nt: TGTGCCAGCAGGATGGACAGGGGGGGTCAGCCCCAGCATTTT
d_gene: -; abundance: -; j_gene: TRBJ2-1; v_gene: TRBV12-3/TRBV12-4; CDR3aa: CASSLRGRGVYNEQFF; CDR3nt: TGTGCCAGCAGTTTAAGGGGGCGGGGCGTCTACAATGAGCAGTTCTTC
d_gene: TRBD1; abundance: -; j_gene: TRBJ1-1; v_gene: TRBV5-1; CDR3aa: CASSLADQPSGTGVNTEAFF; CDR3nt: TGCGCCAGCAGCCTAGCCGACCAACCGAGTGGGACAGGGGTGAACACTGAAGCTTTCTTT
d_gene: TRBD1; abundance: many; j_gene: TRBJ2-2; v_gene: TRBV12-3/TRBV12-4; CDR3aa: CASNIYTGGTGELFF; CDR3nt: TGTGCCAGCAACATATATACAGGGGGCACCGGGGAGCTGTTTTTT
d_gene: TRBD1; abundance: few; j_gene: TRBJ2-1; v_gene: TRBV10-3; CDR3aa: CAISAMRQGDNEQFF; CDR3nt: TGTGCCATCAGTGCCATGCGGCAGGGGGACAATGAGCAGTTCTTC
d_gene: TRBD2; abundance: many; j_gene: TRBJ2-2; v_gene: TRBV7-3; CDR3aa: CASSPQWGGNTGELFF; CDR3nt: TGTGCCAGCAGCCCCCAGTGGGGGGGTAACACCGGGGAGCTGTTTTTT
d_gene: TRBD2; abundance: -; j_gene: TRBJ2-5; v_gene: TRBV20-1; CDR3aa: CSARPIAGETQYF; CDR3nt: TGCAGTGCTAGACCCATAGCGGGTGAGACCCAGTACTTC
d_gene: -; abundance: -; j_gene: TRBJ2-7; v_gene: TRBV5-1; CDR3aa: CASSLGSVGAGSYEQYF; CDR3nt: TGCGCCAGCAGCTTGGGGTCGGTGGGGGCTGGTAGCTACGAGCAGTACTTC
d_gene: TRBD2; abundance: -; j_gene: TRBJ2-3; v_gene: TRBV7-2; CDR3aa: CASSFLAGGPSTDTQYF; CDR3nt: TGTGCCAGCAGCTTTTTAGCGGGGGGGCCGAGCACAGATACGCAGTATTTT
d_gene: -; abundance: few; j_gene: TRBJ1-4; v_gene: TRBV29-1; CDR3aa: CSVGDTRGEKLFF; CDR3nt: TGCAGCGTTGGAGATACACGGGGTGAAAAACTGTTTTTT
d_gene: -; abundance: -; j_gene: TRBJ2-1; v_gene: TRBV12-3/TRBV12-4; CDR3aa: CASSRGVAEQFF; CDR3nt: TGTGCCAGCAGTAGGGGAGTAGCTGAGCAGTTCTTC
d_gene: TRBD2; abundance: -; j_gene: TRBJ2-3; v_gene: TRBV7-6; CDR3aa: CASMVRAGAVDTQYF; CDR3nt: TGTGCCAGCATGGTCAGAGCGGGAGCGGTAGATACGCAGTATTTT
d_gene: -; abundance: few; j_gene: TRBJ1-1; v_gene: TRBV5-1; CDR3aa: CASSLAEQVTAFF; CDR3nt: TGCGCCAGCAGCTTGGCCGAGCAGGTTACCGCTTTCTTT
d_gene: -; abundance: few; j_gene: TRBJ2-7; v_gene: TRBV10-3; CDR3aa: CAIALRDTSSYEQYF; CDR3nt: TGTGCCATCGCCCTCCGGGACACAAGCTCCTACGAGCAGTACTTC
d_gene: -; abundance: -; j_gene: TRBJ2-2; v_gene: TRBV7-9; CDR3aa: CASFWDRSGTGELFF; CDR3nt: TGTGCCAGCTTTTGGGACCGAAGTGGCACCGGGGAGCTGTTTTTT
d_gene: -; abundance: many; j_gene: TRBJ2-5; v_gene: TRBV18; CDR3aa: CASSPTSRETQYF; CDR3nt: TGTGCCAGCTCACCAACTAGCCGAGAGACCCAGTACTTC
d_gene: -; abundance: many; j_gene: TRBJ1-3; v_gene: TRBV30; CDR3aa: CAWSVSGGLTGNTIYF; CDR3nt: TGTGCCTGGAGTGTTTCTGGGGGATTAACCGGAAACACCATATATTTT
d_gene: -; abundance: -; j_gene: TRBJ1-2; v_gene: TRBV30; CDR3aa: CAWSAGTTQKGYTF; CDR3nt: TGTGCCTGGAGTGCCGGGACAACCCAAAAGGGCTACACCTTC
d_gene: -; abundance: -; j_gene: TRBJ1-1; v_gene: TRBV2; CDR3aa: CASNQGENTEAFF; CDR3nt: TGTGCCAGCAATCAGGGAGAGAACACTGAAGCTTTCTTT
d_gene: TRBD1; abundance: few; j_gene: TRBJ1-1; v_gene: TRBV6-5; CDR3aa: CASSFGQVANTEAFF; CDR3nt: TGTGCCAGCAGTTTCGGACAGGTCGCGAACACTGAAGCTTTCTTT
d_gene: -; abundance: few; j_gene: TRBJ2-5; v_gene: TRBV2; CDR3aa: CASLRPSQETQYF; CDR3nt: TGTGCCAGCTTGCGGCCGAGCCAAGAGACCCAGTACTTC
d_gene: -; abundance: few; j_gene: TRBJ1-1; v_gene: TRBV7-3; CDR3aa: CASSSHPGSTEAFF; CDR3nt: TGTGCCAGCAGCTCCCATCCCGGGAGCACTGAAGCTTTCTTT
d_gene: TRBD2; abundance: few; j_gene: TRBJ2-7; v_gene: TRBV12-3/TRBV12-4; CDR3aa: CASSRSATAGPYEQYF; CDR3nt: TGTGCCAGCAGTCGCTCCGCCACAGCGGGGCCCTACGAGCAGTACTTC
d_gene: -; abundance: many; j_gene: TRBJ2-3; v_gene: TRBV5-1; CDR3aa: CASSLWRSTDTQYF; CDR3nt: TGCGCCAGCAGCTTGTGGCGAAGCACAGATACGCAGTATTTT
d_gene: -; abundance: few; j_gene: TRBJ1-1; v_gene: TRBV9; CDR3aa: CASSPWTPGYTEAFF; CDR3nt: TGTGCCAGCAGCCCCTGGACTCCGGGTTACACTGAAGCTTTCTTT
d_gene: -; abundance: many; j_gene: TRBJ2-5; v_gene: TRBV24-1; CDR3aa: CATSDYKTPMTEETQYF; CDR3nt: TGTGCCACCAGTGATTATAAGACCCCCATGACTGAAGAGACCCAGTACTTC
d_gene: TRBD2; abundance: -; j_gene: TRBJ2-7; v_gene: TRBV7-2; CDR3aa: CASSFTGGLYEQYF; CDR3nt: TGTGCCAGCAGCTTCACGGGGGGACTGTACGAGCAGTACTTC